A selection of T cell receptor beta chains follows, all from one sample in a study of blood T cell repertoires in COVID-19. Libraries were prepared by immunoSEQ multiplex PCR; TCRdb keeps only in-frame clonotypes and omits some of them. The sample contains 100,000 to 150,000 clones, about 83% of which appear only once. The sample comprised peripheral blood. The source of these receptors is a woman between 50 and 59 years old with acute or convalescent COVID-19. Both conserved end residues are part of each CDR3. D genes are given only for firm matches. Rows give clone size only sometimes, using once, few, many, or a class for an expanded clone.

clone_size	v_call	d_call	j_call	cdr3_nt	cdr3_aa
.	TRBV29-1	.	TRBJ1-1	TGCAGCGTTCGGAGGGAAAAAGCTTTCTTT	CSVRREKAFF
.	TRBV2	TRBD2	TRBJ2-2	TGTGCCAGCAAGACTAGCGGAACGAACACCGGGGAGCTGTTTTTT	CASKTSGTNTGELFF
few	TRBV30	.	TRBJ1-6	TGTGCCTGGAGAGTCAGGGATAATTCACCCCTCCACTTT	CAWRVRDNSPLHF
.	TRBV30	.	TRBJ2-7	TGTGCCTGGAGTGGGCGAATACGGCAGGTCTCCTACGAGCAGTACTTC	CAWSGRIRQVSYEQYF
.	TRBV7-2	TRBD1	TRBJ1-5	TGTGCCAGCAGCACACAGGGGCCCAATCAGCCCCAGCATTTT	CASSTQGPNQPQHF
.	TRBV4-3	.	TRBJ1-2	TGCGCCAGCAGCTCTACAGCACAGGGCTTCTATGGCTACACCTTC	CASSSTAQGFYGYTF
.	TRBV6-1	.	TRBJ2-3	TGTGCCAGCAGTGAAGGGCAGGGCACAGATACGCAGTATTTT	CASSEGQGTDTQYF
.	TRBV7-8	TRBD1	TRBJ2-3	TGTGCCAGCAGCTACGACAGGGAGACGCAGTATTTT	CASSYDRETQYF
.	TRBV30	.	TRBJ1-6	TGTGCCTGGAGTAAAACCGAACGGCGGTCCGATTCACCCCTCCACTTT	CAWSKTERRSDSPLHF
.	TRBV18	TRBD1	TRBJ1-2	TGTGCCAGCTCACCGCCCGGACAGGGGAGGGATGGCTACACCTTC	CASSPPGQGRDGYTF
.	TRBV7-2	TRBD2	TRBJ2-3	TGTGCCAGCAACCCAGGACTAGTTCCAGATACGCAGTATTTT	CASNPGLVPDTQYF
.	TRBV5-6	.	TRBJ2-7	TGTGCCAGCAGCTGGCAGGGACAAGATTACGAGCAGTACTTC	CASSWQGQDYEQYF
.	TRBV19	.	TRBJ1-3	TGTGCCAGTAGTATGTCTGACAGCCGCTCTGGAAACACCATATATTTT	CASSMSDSRSGNTIYF
.	TRBV9	.	TRBJ2-7	TGTGCCAGCAGCCCGGCTGGGACTGACCCCTACGAGCAGTACTTC	CASSPAGTDPYEQYF
.	TRBV24-1	.	TRBJ2-7	TGTGCCACCAGTGATGGTCAGGGCCACGAGCAGTACTTC	CATSDGQGHEQYF
.	TRBV6-5	.	TRBJ1-3	TGTGCCAGCAGCCCCGGGGCGGGGGGAAACACCATATATTTT	CASSPGAGGNTIYF
.	TRBV30	.	TRBJ1-1	TGTGCCTGGAGTGTACCAGGCAGTAGCACTGAAGCTTTCTTT	CAWSVPGSSTEAFF